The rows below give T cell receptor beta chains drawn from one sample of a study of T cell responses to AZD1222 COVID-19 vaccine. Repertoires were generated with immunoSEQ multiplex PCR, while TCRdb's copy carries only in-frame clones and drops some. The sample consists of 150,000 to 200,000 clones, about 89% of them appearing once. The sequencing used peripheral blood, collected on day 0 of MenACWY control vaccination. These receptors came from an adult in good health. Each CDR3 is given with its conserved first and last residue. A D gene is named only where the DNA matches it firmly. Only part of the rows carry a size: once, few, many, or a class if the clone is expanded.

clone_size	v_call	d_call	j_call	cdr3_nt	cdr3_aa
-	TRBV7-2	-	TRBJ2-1	TGTGCCAGCAGCTTATCCCAGGGCGGTGTTAATGAGCAGTTCTTC	CASSLSQGGVNEQFF
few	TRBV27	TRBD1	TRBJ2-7	TGTGCCAGCTCCCCGGGGGACAGGGTCTCCTACGAGCAGTACTTC	CASSPGDRVSYEQYF
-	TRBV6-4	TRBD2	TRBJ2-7	TGTGCCAGCAGTGAGGGGAAGATAGCGGGGGGCTCCCACGAGCAGTACTTC	CASSEGKIAGGSHEQYF
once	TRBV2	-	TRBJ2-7	TGTGCCAGCATAGGCAACAAGTACGAGCAGTACTTC	CASIGNKYEQYF
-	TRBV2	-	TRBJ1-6	TGTGCCAGCACGGGCAGGGGACTTTCTAATTCACCCCTCCACTTT	CASTGRGLSNSPLHF
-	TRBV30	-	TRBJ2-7	TGTGCCTGGGGGGGACTTTTTAGCTCCTACGAGCAGTACTTC	CAWGGLFSSYEQYF
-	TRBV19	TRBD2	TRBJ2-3	TGTGCCAGTAGTCTCCAGACTAGCGGCTTATTGGATGATACGCAGTATTTT	CASSLQTSGLLDDTQYF
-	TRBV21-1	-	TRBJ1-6	TGTGCCAGCAGAAGAGACAGGGGGCGTTCACCCCTCCACTTT	CASRRDRGRSPLHF
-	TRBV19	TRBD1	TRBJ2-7	TGTGCCAGTAGTATAGGAGGCAGGACAGGGGGCGACGAGCAGTACTTC	CASSIGGRTGGDEQYF
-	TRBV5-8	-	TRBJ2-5	TGTGCCAGCAGCTTTCGAGAGACCCAGTACTTC	CASSFRETQYF
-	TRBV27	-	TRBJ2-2	TGTGCCAGCAGTTTATGGTCAGACACCGGGGAGCTGTTTTTT	CASSLWSDTGELFF
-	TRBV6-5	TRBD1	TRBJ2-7	TGTGCCAGCAAAAAAGGGACAGCGCAACCCTACGAGCAGTACTTC	CASKKGTAQPYEQYF
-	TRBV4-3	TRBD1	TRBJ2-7	TGCGCCAGCAGCCAGGAGACAGGGTTCACCTACGAGCAGTACTTC	CASSQETGFTYEQYF
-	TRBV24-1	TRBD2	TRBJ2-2	TGTGCCACCAGTGATTTTGCGCGGGAGGGTAACACCGGGGAGCTGTTTTTT	CATSDFAREGNTGELFF
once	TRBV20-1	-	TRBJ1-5	TGCAGTGCTAGTGGACCCCGGGAAGGTCAGCCCCAGCATTTT	CSASGPREGQPQHF
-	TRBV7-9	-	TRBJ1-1	TGTGCCAGCAGCTCCCGGGGTACTGCGGACACTGAAGCTTTCTTT	CASSSRGTADTEAFF
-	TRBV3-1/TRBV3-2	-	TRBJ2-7	TGTGCCAGCAGCCACTCAGGGGCCTACGAGCAGTACTTC	CASSHSGAYEQYF
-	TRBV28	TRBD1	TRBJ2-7	TGTGCCAGCAGTTTGCCCGACAGGGGGACCTACGAGCAGTACTTC	CASSLPDRGTYEQYF
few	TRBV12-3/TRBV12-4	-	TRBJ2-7	TGTGCCAGCAACACGGGAGGGGGCGAAGAGCAGTACTTC	CASNTGGGEEQYF
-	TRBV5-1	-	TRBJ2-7	TGCGCCAGCAGCTTGGCCACCGGCAGCTCCTACGAGCAGTACTTC	CASSLATGSSYEQYF
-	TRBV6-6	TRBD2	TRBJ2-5	TGTGCCAGCAAATCCGGGACTAGCGGGCTCCAAGAGACCCAGTACTTC	CASKSGTSGLQETQYF
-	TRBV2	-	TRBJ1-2	TGTGCCAGCAGTGAATGGGGGGCGGGCTACACCTTC	CASSEWGAGYTF
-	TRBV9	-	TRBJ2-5	TGTGCCAGCAACCTAGGGGGAGGCCAAGAGACCCAGTACTTC	CASNLGGGQETQYF
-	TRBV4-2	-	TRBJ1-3	TGTGCCAGCAGCCAAACAGGGAGCTCTGGAAACACCATATATTTT	CASSQTGSSGNTIYF
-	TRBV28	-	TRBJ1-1	TGTGCCAGCACCGTAGAGTCGGTGAACACTGAAGCTTTCTTT	CASTVESVNTEAFF
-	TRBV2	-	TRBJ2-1	TGTGCCAGCAGTAGGACTCCAAGCTCCTACAATGAGCAGTTCTTC	CASSRTPSSYNEQFF
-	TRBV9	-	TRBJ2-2	TGTGCCAGCAGCGTAGCATCGCCACCCCCCGGGGAGCTGTTTTTT	CASSVASPPPGELFF
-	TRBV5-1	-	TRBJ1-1	TGCGCCAGCAGCCCCAGGGCGGGAGACACTGAAGCTTTCTTT	CASSPRAGDTEAFF
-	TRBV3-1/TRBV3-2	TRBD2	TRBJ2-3	TGTGCCAGCAGCCTCCGACTAGCTAGCACAGATACGCAGTATTTT	CASSLRLASTDTQYF
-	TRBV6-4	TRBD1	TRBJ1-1	TGTGCCAGCAGTCCGGGACAGGGGAACACTGAAGCTTTCTTT	CASSPGQGNTEAFF
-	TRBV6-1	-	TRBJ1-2	TGTGCCAGCAGTGAAGCGATCCGCTCAGGGCTCTACACCTTC	CASSEAIRSGLYTF
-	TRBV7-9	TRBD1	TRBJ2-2	TGTGCCAGCAGCACCCTTCACCGGCGGGGGACAGGGGACACCGGGGAGCTGTTTTTT	CASSTLHRRGTGDTGELFF
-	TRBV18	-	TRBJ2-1	TGTGCCAGCTCACCTAACGCGGACACTGAGCAGTTCTTC	CASSPNADTEQFF
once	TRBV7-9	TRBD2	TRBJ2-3	TGTGCCAGCAGCTTACCGACGGGGACTAGCGGGGAAGACACAGATACGCAGTATTTT	CASSLPTGTSGEDTDTQYF
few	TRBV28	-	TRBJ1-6	TGTGCCAGCAGTTTATCCCGGCAGGGTAGTTCACCCCTCCACTTT	CASSLSRQGSSPLHF
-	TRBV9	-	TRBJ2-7	TGTGCCAGCAGCGCCCCCTACGAGCAGTACTTC	CASSAPYEQYF
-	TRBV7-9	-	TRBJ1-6	TGTGCCAGCAGCTTCGCACAGGGTAATTCACCCCTCCACTTT	CASSFAQGNSPLHF
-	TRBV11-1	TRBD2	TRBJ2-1	TGTGCCAGCAGCTTAAGTCAGAGCGGGAGCCACAATGAGCAGTTCTTC	CASSLSQSGSHNEQFF
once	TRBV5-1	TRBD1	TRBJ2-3	TGCGCCAGCAGCCTTAAACAGGGGGGCACAGATACGCAGTATTTT	CASSLKQGGTDTQYF
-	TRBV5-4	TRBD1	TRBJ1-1	TGTGCCAGCAGCCGACAGGACAGGGGTACAACTGAAGCTTTCTTT	CASSRQDRGTTEAFF
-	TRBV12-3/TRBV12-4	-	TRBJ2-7	TGTGCCAGCAGTAGGGGGTACGAGCAGTACTTC	CASSRGYEQYF
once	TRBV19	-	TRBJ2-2	TGTGCCACCCTGCCTAAACCGAACACCGGGGAGCTGTTTTTT	CATLPKPNTGELFF
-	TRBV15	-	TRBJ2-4	TGTGCCACCTCCGGGGGCATAGCCAAAAACATTCAGTACTTC	CATSGGIAKNIQYF
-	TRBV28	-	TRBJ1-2	TGTGCCAGCAGTGCCTTTAGGTACGGGACTGATGGCTACACCTTC	CASSAFRYGTDGYTF
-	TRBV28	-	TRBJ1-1	TGTGCCAGCAGTGCCCGACAGGAGTCGGCTTTCTTT	CASSARQESAFF
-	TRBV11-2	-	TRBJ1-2	TGTGCCAGCAGCTGGGGTCAGGAGGACAACTATGGCTACACCTTC	CASSWGQEDNYGYTF
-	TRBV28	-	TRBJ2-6	TGTGCCAGCAGTTATGAACAAGGAAGCTCTGGGGCCAACGTCCTGACTTTC	CASSYEQGSSGANVLTF
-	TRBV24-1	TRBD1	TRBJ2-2	TGTGCCACCAGTGACCTCGGACAGGGGGGAGACACCGGGGAGCTGTTTTTT	CATSDLGQGGDTGELFF
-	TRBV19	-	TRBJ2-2	TGTGCCAGTAGTTGGAGGTCCGGGGAGCTGTTTTTT	CASSWRSGELFF
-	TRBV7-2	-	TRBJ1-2	TGTGCCAGCAGCGCCACAGACAGAAACTATGGCTACACCTTC	CASSATDRNYGYTF
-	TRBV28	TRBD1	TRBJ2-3	TGTGCCAGCAGTTTATACGGGACAGGGGGCACAGATACGCAGTATTTT	CASSLYGTGGTDTQYF
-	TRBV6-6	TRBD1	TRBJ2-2	TGTGCCAGCAGAGGGACAGGGGGCAACACCGGGGAGCTGTTTTTT	CASRGTGGNTGELFF
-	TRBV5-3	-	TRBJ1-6	TGTGCCAGAAGCTTGGTGGCCCGCTCAGGGGCAGGGTCACCCCTCCACTTT	CARSLVARSGAGSPLHF
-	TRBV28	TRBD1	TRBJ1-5	TGTGCCAGCAGTTTGCACGACAGGGGGGGTCAGCCCCAGCATTTT	CASSLHDRGGQPQHF
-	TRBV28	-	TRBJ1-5	TGTGCCAGCAGTTTCGTCAAGACAGGCCCAGGCAATCAGCCCCAGCATTTT	CASSFVKTGPGNQPQHF
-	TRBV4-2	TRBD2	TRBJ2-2	TGTGCCAGCAGCCAAGATACTAGCGGGGGCTACGGGGAGCTGTTTTTT	CASSQDTSGGYGELFF
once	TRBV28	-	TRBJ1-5	TGTGCCAGCAGTAGGGGGACTCGGGATCAGCCCCAGCATTTT	CASSRGTRDQPQHF
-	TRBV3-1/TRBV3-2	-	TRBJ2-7	TGTGCCAGCAGCCAAGATATCTCGCACCAATACGAGCAGTACTTC	CASSQDISHQYEQYF
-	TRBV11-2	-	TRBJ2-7	TGTGCCAGCAGCCCTGGACTACCCTACGAGCAGTACTTC	CASSPGLPYEQYF
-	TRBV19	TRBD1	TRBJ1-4	TGTGCCAGTAGTTCCCGAACCGGGACAGGGGGCCAGAATGAAAAACTGTTTTTT	CASSSRTGTGGQNEKLFF